These T cell receptor beta chains were read from a single sample in a study of blood T cell repertoires in COVID-19. The repertoire was sequenced with immunoSEQ multiplex PCR; TCRdb's copy has only in-frame clones and lacks some. The sample has approximately 210,000 clones; 89% are singletons. The sample comprised peripheral blood. Receptor source: a middle-aged woman with acute or convalescent COVID-19. Each CDR3 is given with its conserved first and last residue. The D gene is left open where the match is weak. For some rows the clone size is stated as once, few or many, or as a class when expanded; others skip it.

NA NA 14 TRBJ1-5 TRBV27 TGTGCCAGCAGCTTAGGAAGGGGAAATCAGCCCCAGCATTTT CASSLGRGNQPQHF
NA NA 12 TRBJ2-5 TRBV12-3/TRBV12-4 TGTGCCAGCAGTACAGGGACAGAGACCCAGTACTTC CASSTGTETQYF
TRBD1 NA 14 TRBJ1-1 TRBV19 TGTGCCAGTACCGGACAGGGGTTGTACACTGAAGCTTTCTTT CASTGQGLYTEAFF
TRBD1 few 15 TRBJ1-6 TRBV12-5 TGTGCTAGTGGTTTGGGACAGGGGAACAATTCACCCCTCCACTTT CASGLGQGNNSPLHF
TRBD1 NA 15 TRBJ2-2 TRBV2 TGTGCCAGCAGTCGGACAGGGGGCAGCCCCGGGGAGCTGTTTTTT CASSRTGGSPGELFF
NA once 16 TRBJ1-4 TRBV5-1 TGCGCCAGCAGCTTGGGACAGAGAAACCCTAATGAAAAACTGTTTTTT CASSLGQRNPNEKLFF
NA NA 13 TRBJ1-2 TRBV7-2 TGTGCCAGCACCCTTCTCTCCGACTATGGCTACACCTTC CASTLLSDYGYTF
NA NA 16 TRBJ2-3 TRBV30 TGTGCCCGTCCCGGGGGGCCCCACTTAAACACAGATACGCAGTATTTT CARPGGPHLNTDTQYF
TRBD1 NA 14 TRBJ1-5 TRBV19 TGTGCCATGTCCGAGACAGGGGGTAGGCAGCCCCAGCATTTT CAMSETGGRQPQHF
NA NA 14 TRBJ2-1 TRBV6-5 TGTGCCAGCAGCAACGGGGGCTCCTACAATGAGCAGTTCTTC CASSNGGSYNEQFF
NA NA 12 TRBJ2-2 TRBV9 TGTGCCAGCAGCACTAACACCGGGGAGCTGTTTTTT CASSTNTGELFF
NA NA 15 TRBJ2-1 TRBV7-6 TGTGCCAGCAGCTTATTGACTCAACTCAACAATGAGCAGTTCTTC CASSLLTQLNNEQFF
TRBD1 NA 13 TRBJ1-1 TRBV28 TGTGCCAGCAGCCCGACAGGGGGAACTGAAGCTTTCTTT CASSPTGGTEAFF
NA once 14 TRBJ1-2 TRBV7-9 TGTGCCAGCAGCCCCCCCGGGACACCCTATGGCTACACCTTC CASSPPGTPYGYTF
NA NA 17 TRBJ2-1 TRBV11-3 TGTGCCAGCAGCCAGCCCCGGGACACCGGCTCCTACAATGAGCAGTTCTTC CASSQPRDTGSYNEQFF
TRBD2 NA 14 TRBJ2-1 TRBV19 TGTGCCAGTAGGGAGCGGGGGCTTTACAATGAGCAGTTCTTC CASRERGLYNEQFF
NA few 13 TRBJ1-2 TRBV5-6 TGTGCCACAGCGAGGGATATCAACTATGGCTACACCTTC CATARDINYGYTF
TRBD1 NA 13 TRBJ1-2 TRBV4-1 TGCGCCAGCAGGCGGACAGGAGAAGATGGCTACACCTTC CASRRTGEDGYTF
NA NA 14 TRBJ1-5 TRBV12-1 TGTGCCAGCAGCACTACAGGGGGGCATCAGCCCCAGCATTTT CASSTTGGHQPQHF
NA NA 15 TRBJ2-3 TRBV6-6 TGTGCCAGCAGTCCCCGCCTAGCCTACACAGATACGCAGTATTTT CASSPRLAYTDTQYF
NA NA 19 TRBJ2-1 TRBV15 TGTGCCACCAGCAGCCCCGTAAGGGGTCATCCTCTCTCCTACAATGAGCAGTTCTTC CATSSPVRGHPLSYNEQFF
TRBD1 NA 15 TRBJ1-1 TRBV10-3 TGTGCCATCAGTGAGGGACAGGGGGCCGACACTGAAGCTTTCTTT CAISEGQGADTEAFF
NA NA 11 TRBJ1-1 TRBV3-1/TRBV3-2 TGTGCCAGCAGTCAGGGCCCTGAAGCTTTCTTT CASSQGPEAFF
NA NA 15 TRBJ1-2 TRBV12-5 TGTGCTAGTGGTCCCCAAAGGTGGCAGGGTGATGGCTACACCTTC CASGPQRWQGDGYTF
NA NA 16 TRBJ2-5 TRBV19 TGTGCCAGTAGTACCGTTTTTAGGGTCGGGGTCGAGACCCAGTACTTC CASSTVFRVGVETQYF
NA NA 14 TRBJ1-1 TRBV30 TGTGCCTGGAGTGTACAGATCATGAACACTGAAGCTTTCTTT CAWSVQIMNTEAFF
TRBD1 NA 13 TRBJ1-6 TRBV9 TGTGCCAGCAGCCCGACAGGGGGTTCACCCCTCCACTTT CASSPTGGSPLHF
TRBD1 NA 14 TRBJ1-1 TRBV5-1 TGCGCCAGCAGCACACAGGGGGGGAACACTGAAGCTTTCTTT CASSTQGGNTEAFF
NA NA 11 TRBJ1-1 TRBV20-1 TGCAGTGCTAGAACGGGCACTGAAGCTTTCTTT CSARTGTEAFF
TRBD1 NA 15 TRBJ1-2 TRBV27 TGTGCCAGCAGTCCGATGGACAGGGGAAACTATGGCTACACCTTC CASSPMDRGNYGYTF
NA once 14 TRBJ1-1 TRBV3-1/TRBV3-2 TGTGCCAGCAGCCCTCCGGAGGCGAACACTGAAGCTTTCTTT CASSPPEANTEAFF
NA NA 18 TRBJ1-2 TRBV6-1 TGTGCCAGCAGTGAATGGAGTCACCGCCTTATCCCTAACTATGGCTACACCTTC CASSEWSHRLIPNYGYTF
TRBD1 NA 17 TRBJ1-1 TRBV4-1 TGCGCCAGCAGCCAAGAAGGGGGGACAGCCATGAACACTGAAGCTTTCTTT CASSQEGGTAMNTEAFF
TRBD1 NA 15 TRBJ1-5 TRBV6-5 TGTGCCAGCAAGATTGGGACAGGGGTTAATCAGCCCCAGCATTTT CASKIGTGVNQPQHF
NA NA 12 TRBJ1-5 TRBV6-5 TGTGCCAGCAGCACAGGTAATCAGCCCCAGCATTTT CASSTGNQPQHF
NA NA 13 TRBJ1-6 TRBV25-1 TGTGCCAGCCTCAGCTCCTATAATTCACCCCTCCACTTT CASLSSYNSPLHF
TRBD1 NA 16 TRBJ1-3 TRBV10-3 TGTGCCATCAGTGATGGGACAGCAGCTCCGGGAAACACCATATATTTT CAISDGTAAPGNTIYF
NA NA 13 TRBJ2-5 TRBV18 TGTGCCAGCTCACCGAGACTCCAAGAGACCCAGTACTTC CASSPRLQETQYF
NA NA 14 TRBJ2-3 TRBV7-9 TGTGCCAGCAGCCGCCGCGACTTGACAGATACGCAGTATTTT CASSRRDLTDTQYF
NA NA 18 TRBJ2-3 TRBV5-1 TGCGCCAGCAGCTTGGTCGTTAAGGAGGGGCGACACACAGATACGCAGTATTTT CASSLVVKEGRHTDTQYF
TRBD1 NA 15 TRBJ1-6 TRBV30 TGTGCCTGGAGCCGACAGGGGGGCGGTAATTCACCCCTCCACTTT CAWSRQGGGNSPLHF